One T cell receptor (beta chain) is described in this entry. Its antigen is undetermined. This entry comes from a study of T cell repertoires in cytomegalovirus infection. Whole-study findings and limits: Within the response measured ex vivo, HLA-C-restricted CMV-specific TCR beta clonotypes were dominant.

TCRdb independently ran MiXCR on the reads; one entry per CDR3 protein. The sample lists 150,000 to 200,000 distinct CDR3 sequences, 17% occurring once. The sequence derives from a human donor in good health (CMV status not recorded). Some clones in this sample may be carry-over from other donors' samples. Sequencing was done on a sample of CD8+ T cells from PBMCs.

This CDR3 is CASSTSSYEGNQPQHF. The CDR3 nucleotides read TGTGCCAGCAGCACCTCGAGTTATGAGGGCAATCAGCCCCAGCATTTT. The chain recombines TRBV12-3 or TRBV12-4 with TRBJ1-5; no clear D. The CDR3 consists of 16 residues. The germline V and J ends were trimmed by 6 bases and 2 bases, with 17 bases remaining between them.